Here is one T cell receptor beta chain with its context. Its target is unknown. The data are from a study of tumor and adjacent non-tumor tissue in lung cancer. Overall study context: The patients, some ten men and 5 women, were about 30 to 85 with stage I to III disease.

No cell sorting was done before RNA was extracted from the tissue. The normal lung tissue was taken more than 3 cm from the tumor edge. Findings and limits, study-wide: Tumor TCR diversity, when higher, was linked to shorter survival. Tumor repertoires had a smaller top 100 clone share than normal lung. Significantly higher TCR diversity was found in tumor than normal lung.

The library came from three nested PCR rounds adapted from ARM-PCR protocols. TCRdb re-derived calls from the multiplex PCR reads in MiXCR, one entry per CDR3 protein. The sample contains about 86,000 distinct CDR3 sequences, roughly three quarters of which appear only once. The CDR3 contains 12 residues. Germline V gives CDR1 MNHNS, CDR2 SASEGT. The chain employs TRBV6-1 and TRBJ1-5; weak D call: TRBD1 (6 bases). With the DNA end fitting TRBJ2-3 better, the J assignment may be wrong. The TCR originated in a woman in her forties or fifties with non-small cell lung cancer. Sample: distant non-tumor lung tissue. The CDR3 DNA reads as TGTGCCAGCACTACAGGGAATCAGCCCCAGTATTTT. Encoded protein: CASTTGNQPQYF.